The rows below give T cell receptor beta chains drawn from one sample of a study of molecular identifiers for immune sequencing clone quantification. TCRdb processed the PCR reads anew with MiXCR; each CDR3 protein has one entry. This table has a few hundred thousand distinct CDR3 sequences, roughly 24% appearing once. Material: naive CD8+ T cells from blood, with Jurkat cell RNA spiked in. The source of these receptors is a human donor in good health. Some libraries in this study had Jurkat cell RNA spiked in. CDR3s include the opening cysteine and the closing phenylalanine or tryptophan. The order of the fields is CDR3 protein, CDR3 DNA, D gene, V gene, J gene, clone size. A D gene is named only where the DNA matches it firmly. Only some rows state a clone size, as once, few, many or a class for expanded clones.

CDR3 protein: CASSPAIGSSPYEQYF
CDR3 DNA: TGCGCCAGCAGCCCGGCGATAGGTAGCTCCCCGTACGAGCAGTACTTC
D gene: -
V gene: TRBV5-1
J gene: TRBJ2-7
clone size: -

CDR3 protein: CSVEVPGQGEGEQFF
CDR3 DNA: TGCAGCGTTGAAGTCCCAGGACAGGGCGAAGGTGAGCAGTTCTTC
D gene: TRBD1
V gene: TRBV29-1
J gene: TRBJ2-1
clone size: many

CDR3 protein: CASSDPSTDTQYF
CDR3 DNA: TGTGCCAGCAGCGATCCCAGCACAGATACGCAGTATTTT
D gene: -
V gene: TRBV7-9
J gene: TRBJ2-3
clone size: few

CDR3 protein: CASSYSPSYEQYF
CDR3 DNA: TGTGCCAGCAGCTACTCCCCCTCCTACGAGCAGTACTTC
D gene: -
V gene: TRBV12-3/TRBV12-4
J gene: TRBJ2-7
clone size: many

CDR3 protein: CSVETGQEANVLTF
CDR3 DNA: TGCAGCGTTGAAACAGGGCAGGAGGCCAACGTCCTGACTTTC
D gene: -
V gene: TRBV29-1
J gene: TRBJ2-6
clone size: many

CDR3 protein: CASSERQGRTEAFF
CDR3 DNA: TGCGCCAGCAGTGAGAGACAGGGAAGGACTGAAGCTTTCTTT
D gene: TRBD1
V gene: TRBV10-2
J gene: TRBJ1-1
clone size: -

CDR3 protein: CSVSGPSNEQFF
CDR3 DNA: TGCAGTGTTAGCGGACCAAGTAATGAGCAGTTCTTC
D gene: -
V gene: TRBV20-1
J gene: TRBJ2-1
clone size: -

CDR3 protein: CAISGGQGARTDTQYF
CDR3 DNA: TGTGCCATCAGTGGAGGACAGGGGGCGAGGACAGATACGCAGTATTTT
D gene: TRBD1
V gene: TRBV10-3
J gene: TRBJ2-3
clone size: few

CDR3 protein: CASSLEGSLYEQYF
CDR3 DNA: TGTGCCAGCAGCTTAGAGGGCAGCCTCTACGAGCAGTACTTC
D gene: -
V gene: TRBV11-2
J gene: TRBJ2-7
clone size: -

CDR3 protein: CASSFISIQAFF
CDR3 DNA: TGTGCCAGCAGTTTTATCTCTATTCAAGCTTTCTTT
D gene: -
V gene: TRBV12-3/TRBV12-4
J gene: TRBJ1-1
clone size: many

CDR3 protein: CASSPRSSYGTDTQYF
CDR3 DNA: TGTGCCAGCAGCCCCCGGAGTAGCTACGGCACAGATACGCAGTATTTT
D gene: -
V gene: TRBV6-5
J gene: TRBJ2-3
clone size: many

CDR3 protein: CASSATGNNEQYF
CDR3 DNA: TGTGCCAGCAGTGCGACGGGGAACAATGAGCAGTACTTC
D gene: -
V gene: TRBV6-2/TRBV6-3
J gene: TRBJ2-7
clone size: -

CDR3 protein: CASRPMLAGDPTDTQYF
CDR3 DNA: TGTGCCAGCAGGCCAATGCTAGCGGGGGACCCCACAGATACGCAGTATTTT
D gene: TRBD2
V gene: TRBV27
J gene: TRBJ2-3
clone size: many

CDR3 protein: CASSLGTVAQETQYF
CDR3 DNA: TGCGCCAGCAGCTTGGGGACAGTAGCTCAAGAGACCCAGTACTTC
D gene: -
V gene: TRBV5-1
J gene: TRBJ2-5
clone size: many

CDR3 protein: CASSLAVAVSTDTQYF
CDR3 DNA: TGTGCCAGCAGCTTAGCGGTGGCGGTCAGCACAGATACGCAGTATTTT
D gene: -
V gene: TRBV7-2
J gene: TRBJ2-3
clone size: many

CDR3 protein: CASTENRAGTEAFF
CDR3 DNA: TGTGCCAGCACCGAAAATAGGGCGGGGACTGAAGCTTTCTTT
D gene: -
V gene: TRBV6-5
J gene: TRBJ1-1
clone size: many

CDR3 protein: CSVQHHGPGVNYGYTF
CDR3 DNA: TGCAGCGTTCAACACCACGGCCCGGGGGTTAACTATGGCTACACCTTC
D gene: -
V gene: TRBV29-1
J gene: TRBJ1-2
clone size: few

CDR3 protein: CASSFAGARSYNEQFF
CDR3 DNA: TGTGCCAGCAGTTTCGCAGGGGCCCGATCCTACAATGAGCAGTTCTTC
D gene: -
V gene: TRBV27
J gene: TRBJ2-1
clone size: few

CDR3 protein: CATGGVAGGYNEQFF
CDR3 DNA: TGTGCCACCGGGGGGGTAGCGGGGGGCTACAATGAGCAGTTCTTC
D gene: TRBD2
V gene: TRBV27
J gene: TRBJ2-1
clone size: -

CDR3 protein: CASSWQLGEKLFF
CDR3 DNA: TGTGCCAGCAGTTGGCAGTTAGGCGAAAAACTGTTTTTT
D gene: -
V gene: TRBV27
J gene: TRBJ1-4
clone size: many

CDR3 protein: CSVEGGGMNTEAFF
CDR3 DNA: TGCAGCGTTGAAGGGGGAGGAATGAACACTGAAGCTTTCTTT
D gene: -
V gene: TRBV29-1
J gene: TRBJ1-1
clone size: few

CDR3 protein: CATSTGSEAFF
CDR3 DNA: TGTGCCACCTCGACAGGTTCTGAAGCTTTCTTT
D gene: -
V gene: TRBV19
J gene: TRBJ1-1
clone size: -

CDR3 protein: CASSHNRDTAYAQYF
CDR3 DNA: TGCGCCAGCAGCCACAACCGGGACACTGCCTACGCGCAGTACTTC
D gene: -
V gene: TRBV4-3
J gene: TRBJ2-7
clone size: -

CDR3 protein: CASSSGTISYEQYF
CDR3 DNA: TGCGCCAGCAGCTCCGGGACTATATCCTACGAGCAGTACTTC
D gene: TRBD2
V gene: TRBV5-1
J gene: TRBJ2-7
clone size: many

CDR3 protein: CASSYYTNTGELFF
CDR3 DNA: TGTGCCAGCAGTTACTATACTAACACCGGGGAGCTGTTTTTT
D gene: -
V gene: TRBV6-2/TRBV6-3
J gene: TRBJ2-2
clone size: -

CDR3 protein: CASSLVSGSVGNEQFF
CDR3 DNA: TGTGCCAGCAGCTTAGTATCCGGGAGCGTAGGCAATGAGCAGTTCTTC
D gene: -
V gene: TRBV7-9
J gene: TRBJ2-1
clone size: -

CDR3 protein: CASSQDYRDDWNGYTF
CDR3 DNA: TGTGCCAGCAGCCAAGATTACCGGGACGACTGGAATGGCTACACCTTC
D gene: -
V gene: TRBV4-2
J gene: TRBJ1-2
clone size: few

CDR3 protein: CASSLTQGADTQYF
CDR3 DNA: TGTGCCAGCAGTTTAACACAGGGGGCGGATACGCAGTATTTT
D gene: TRBD1
V gene: TRBV6-5
J gene: TRBJ2-3
clone size: many

CDR3 protein: CAGLEGTRETQYF
CDR3 DNA: TGTGCCGGCCTCGAGGGGACTCGAGAGACCCAGTACTTC
D gene: -
V gene: TRBV7-9
J gene: TRBJ2-5
clone size: -

CDR3 protein: CASSPQVPQETQYF
CDR3 DNA: TGTGCCAGCTCACCACAGGTCCCCCAAGAGACCCAGTACTTC
D gene: -
V gene: TRBV18
J gene: TRBJ2-5
clone size: few

CDR3 protein: CASSFSGRGADTQYF
CDR3 DNA: TGTGCCAGCAGCTTCAGCGGACGAGGGGCAGATACGCAGTATTTT
D gene: -
V gene: TRBV13
J gene: TRBJ2-3
clone size: few

CDR3 protein: CASSRVGGSYEQFF
CDR3 DNA: TGTGCCAGCAGCCGGGTGGGCGGGAGTTATGAGCAGTTCTTC
D gene: TRBD2
V gene: TRBV14
J gene: TRBJ2-1
clone size: -

CDR3 protein: CASSLEAVGNQPQHF
CDR3 DNA: TGTGCCAGCAGCTTGGAGGCCGTTGGCAATCAGCCCCAGCATTTT
D gene: -
V gene: TRBV7-6
J gene: TRBJ1-5
clone size: many

CDR3 protein: CASSQGPLQGNTEAFF
CDR3 DNA: TGCGCCAGCAGCCAAGGCCCACTACAGGGAAACACTGAAGCTTTCTTT
D gene: -
V gene: TRBV4-3
J gene: TRBJ1-1
clone size: -

CDR3 protein: CASSSQSSYNSPLHF
CDR3 DNA: TGTGCCAGCAGTTCGCAGAGCTCCTATAATTCACCCCTCCACTTT
D gene: -
V gene: TRBV12-3/TRBV12-4
J gene: TRBJ1-6
clone size: -

CDR3 protein: CASSLAQVAKNIQYF
CDR3 DNA: TGTGCCAGCAGCTTAGCGCAGGTAGCCAAAAACATTCAGTACTTC
D gene: -
V gene: TRBV7-9
J gene: TRBJ2-4
clone size: many

CDR3 protein: CASSYVGEETQYF
CDR3 DNA: TGTGCCAGCAGTTACGTGGGGGAAGAGACCCAGTACTTC
D gene: -
V gene: TRBV6-5
J gene: TRBJ2-5
clone size: -

CDR3 protein: CSVEEIGANTGELFF
CDR3 DNA: TGCAGCGTTGAGGAAATCGGAGCGAACACCGGGGAGCTGTTTTTT
D gene: -
V gene: TRBV29-1
J gene: TRBJ2-2
clone size: -

CDR3 protein: CASSQDSYSGNTIYF
CDR3 DNA: TGCGCCAGCAGCCAGGACAGCTACTCTGGAAACACCATATATTTT
D gene: -
V gene: TRBV4-3
J gene: TRBJ1-3
clone size: -

CDR3 protein: CASSLYRGTANEKLFF
CDR3 DNA: TGTGCCAGCAGTCTCTACAGGGGAACGGCTAATGAAAAACTGTTTTTT
D gene: TRBD1
V gene: TRBV27
J gene: TRBJ1-4
clone size: many

CDR3 protein: CASSIIDSEVQPQHF
CDR3 DNA: TGTGCCAGTAGTATAATAGACAGCGAAGTTCAGCCCCAGCATTTT
D gene: -
V gene: TRBV19
J gene: TRBJ1-5
clone size: many

CDR3 protein: CASSQEGGPDEQFF
CDR3 DNA: TGCGCCAGCAGCCAAGAAGGGGGTCCAGACGAGCAGTTCTTC
D gene: -
V gene: TRBV4-3
J gene: TRBJ2-1
clone size: -

CDR3 protein: CASTLPDRGSGEQYF
CDR3 DNA: TGTGCCAGCACCCTCCCGGACAGGGGTTCAGGGGAGCAGTACTTC
D gene: TRBD1
V gene: TRBV6-2/TRBV6-3
J gene: TRBJ2-7
clone size: few

CDR3 protein: CASSYSMSTTGGSDTQYF
CDR3 DNA: TGTGCCAGCAGTTACTCGATGTCTACGACAGGGGGCTCAGATACGCAGTATTTT
D gene: TRBD1
V gene: TRBV6-6
J gene: TRBJ2-3
clone size: few

CDR3 protein: CATSDSRAGTELFF
CDR3 DNA: TGTGCCACCAGTGATTCCCGAGCCGGGACGGAGCTGTTTTTT
D gene: -
V gene: TRBV24-1
J gene: TRBJ2-2
clone size: many

CDR3 protein: CASSQDRGMETQYF
CDR3 DNA: TGCGCCAGCAGCCAAGATCGGGGAATGGAGACCCAGTACTTC
D gene: -
V gene: TRBV4-3
J gene: TRBJ2-5
clone size: many

CDR3 protein: CASSPRFVETQYF
CDR3 DNA: TGTGCCAGCAGCCCACGGTTCGTAGAGACCCAGTACTTC
D gene: -
V gene: TRBV5-6
J gene: TRBJ2-5
clone size: many

CDR3 protein: CASSSHLDGLADYEQYF
CDR3 DNA: TGTGCCAGCAGTTCCCACCTAGATGGACTAGCGGACTACGAGCAGTACTTC
D gene: TRBD2
V gene: TRBV28
J gene: TRBJ2-7
clone size: -

CDR3 protein: CASSTRDPDTGELFF
CDR3 DNA: TGTGCCAGTAGTACTCGGGACCCAGACACCGGGGAGCTGTTTTTT
D gene: -
V gene: TRBV19
J gene: TRBJ2-2
clone size: many

CDR3 protein: CASSLGGQGGGPDGELFF
CDR3 DNA: TGTGCCAGCAGTTTAGGTGGCCAGGGGGGAGGGCCGGACGGGGAGCTGTTTTTT
D gene: -
V gene: TRBV12-3/TRBV12-4
J gene: TRBJ2-2
clone size: few

CDR3 protein: CASRRDSEGTQYF
CDR3 DNA: TGTGCCAGCAGACGGGACTCAGAAGGGACCCAGTACTTC
D gene: -
V gene: TRBV6-5
J gene: TRBJ2-5
clone size: -

CDR3 protein: CASSFGDNEQYF
CDR3 DNA: TGTGCCAGCAGTTTTGGGGACAACGAGCAGTACTTC
D gene: -
V gene: TRBV28
J gene: TRBJ2-7
clone size: many

CDR3 protein: CASSYTGGGQPQHF
CDR3 DNA: TGTGCCAGCAGTTACACAGGGGGCGGGCAGCCCCAGCATTTT
D gene: TRBD1
V gene: TRBV28
J gene: TRBJ1-5
clone size: many